The source of this T cell receptor beta chain is a study of blood T cell repertoires in COVID-19. Germline lookup yields CDR1 SQVTM and CDR2 ANQGSEA. CDR3 length: 11 amino acids. V was trimmed by 8 bases and J by 8 bases, leaving 13 bases between them. TCRdb's copy holds only in-frame clones and misses some; the assay was immunoSEQ multiplex PCR. Of about 230,000 clones listed, approximately 84% are singletons. The rearrangement joins TRBV29-1 to TRBJ2-1; D possibly corresponds to TRBD1 (5 bases). The clonotype originates from a man aged 45-65 years with COVID-19, enrolled during active disease. The sample comprised peripheral blood. CDR3: CSLYSGYEQFF. The CDR3, as DNA: TGCAGCTTATATTCAGGGTATGAGCAGTTCTTC.